This TCR beta chain was sequenced in a study of blood T cell repertoires in COVID-19. Study overall: Acute and convalescent COVID-19 samples came from the United States, Italy and Spain. T cells, B-cell-depleted T cells, or PBMCs supplied cDNA or gDNA.

Germline CDR1 LGHDT, CDR2 YNNKEL (reference sequence). V lost 2 bases, J lost 4 bases, and 4 bases stayed unmatched. This CDR3 is 14 amino acids long. As originally analysed: Reference gene primers were amplified, and this amplification served to estimate nucleated cell counts. Generated by immunoSEQ multiplex PCR, the TCRdb table keeps only in-frame clones and is missing some. Clone size and the V and J calls come from that table; the DNA yielded D and trimming. Of roughly 150,000 clones in the sample, approximately 81% are singletons; the top ten hold roughly a tenth. The V gene is TRBV3-1 (or the pseudogene TRBV3-2), the J gene TRBJ1-2, with 7 bases aligning to TRBD1. This clonotype was obtained from a woman aged 80 or older with active or convalescent COVID-19. Specimen: peripheral blood. The CDR3 region has the DNA TGTGCCAGCAGCCAAACCTGGGACAGCTATGGCTACACCTTC. It translates to CASSQTWDSYGYTF.